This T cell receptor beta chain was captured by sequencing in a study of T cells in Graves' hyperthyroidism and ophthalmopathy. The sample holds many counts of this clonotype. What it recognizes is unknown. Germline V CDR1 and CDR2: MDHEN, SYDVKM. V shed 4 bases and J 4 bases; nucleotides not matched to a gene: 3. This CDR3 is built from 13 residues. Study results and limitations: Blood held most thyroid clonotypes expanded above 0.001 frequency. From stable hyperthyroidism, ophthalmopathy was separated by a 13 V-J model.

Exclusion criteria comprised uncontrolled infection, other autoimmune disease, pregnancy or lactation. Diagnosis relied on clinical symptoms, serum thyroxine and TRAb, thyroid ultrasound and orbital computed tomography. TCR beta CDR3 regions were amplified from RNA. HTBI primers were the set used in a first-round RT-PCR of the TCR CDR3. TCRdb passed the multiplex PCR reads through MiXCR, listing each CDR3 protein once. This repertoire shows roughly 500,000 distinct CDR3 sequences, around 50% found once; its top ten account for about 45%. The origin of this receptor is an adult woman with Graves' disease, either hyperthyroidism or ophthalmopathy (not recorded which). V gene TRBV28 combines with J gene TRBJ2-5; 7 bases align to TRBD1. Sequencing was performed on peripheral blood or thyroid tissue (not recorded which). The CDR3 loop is CASSSGTAETQYF. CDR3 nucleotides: TGTGCCAGCAGTTCCGGGACAGCAGAGACCCAGTACTTC.